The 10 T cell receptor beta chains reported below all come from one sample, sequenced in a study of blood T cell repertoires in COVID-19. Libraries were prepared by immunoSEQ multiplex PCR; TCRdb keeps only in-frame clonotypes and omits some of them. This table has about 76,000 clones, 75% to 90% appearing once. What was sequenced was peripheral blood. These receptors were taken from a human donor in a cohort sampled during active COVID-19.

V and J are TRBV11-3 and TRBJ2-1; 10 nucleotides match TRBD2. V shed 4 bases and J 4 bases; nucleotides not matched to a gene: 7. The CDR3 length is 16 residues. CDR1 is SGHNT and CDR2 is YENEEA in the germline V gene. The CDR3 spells CASSSKRTSGYNEQFF. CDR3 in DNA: TGTGCCAGCAGCTCCAAGCGGACTAGCGGATACAATGAGCAGTTCTTC.

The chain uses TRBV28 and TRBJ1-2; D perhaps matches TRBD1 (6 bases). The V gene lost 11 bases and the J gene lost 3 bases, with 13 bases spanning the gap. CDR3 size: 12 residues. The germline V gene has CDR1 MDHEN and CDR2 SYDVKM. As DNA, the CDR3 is TGTGCCGTCTTGGGGGCTGACTATGGCTACACCTTC. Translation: CAVLGADYGYTF.

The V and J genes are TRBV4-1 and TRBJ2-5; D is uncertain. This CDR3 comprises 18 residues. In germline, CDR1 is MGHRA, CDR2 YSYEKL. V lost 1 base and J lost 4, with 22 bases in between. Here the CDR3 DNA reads TGCGCCAGCAGCCAAGTTAGGAGCCTCCACGGCAGAACAGAGACCCAGTACTTC. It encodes CASSQVRSLHGRTETQYF.

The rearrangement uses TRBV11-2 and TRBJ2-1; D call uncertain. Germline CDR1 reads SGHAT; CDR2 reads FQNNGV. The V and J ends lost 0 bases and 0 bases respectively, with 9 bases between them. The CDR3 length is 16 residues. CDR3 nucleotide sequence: TGTGCCAGCAGCTTAGACAGAATACACTCCTACAATGAGCAGTTCTTC. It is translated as CASSLDRIHSYNEQFF.

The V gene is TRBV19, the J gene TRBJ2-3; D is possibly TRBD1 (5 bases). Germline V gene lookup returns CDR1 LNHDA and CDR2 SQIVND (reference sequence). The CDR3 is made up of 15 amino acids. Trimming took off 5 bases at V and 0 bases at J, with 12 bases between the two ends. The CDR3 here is CASSDPQGSTDTQYF. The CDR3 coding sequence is TGTGCCAGTAGTGACCCGCAGGGAAGCACAGATACGCAGTATTTT.

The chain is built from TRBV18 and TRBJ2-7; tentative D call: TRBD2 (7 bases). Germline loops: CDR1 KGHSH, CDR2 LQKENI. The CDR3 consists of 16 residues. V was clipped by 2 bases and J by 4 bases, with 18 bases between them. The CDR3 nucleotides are TGTGCCAGCTCACCATACGAAGTGAGGGGGGGATACGAGCAGTACTTC. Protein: CASSPYEVRGGYEQYF. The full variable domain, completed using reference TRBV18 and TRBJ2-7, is NAGVMQNPRHLVRRRGQEARLRCSPMKGHSHVYWYRQLPEEGLKFMVYLQKENIIDESGMPKERFSAEFPKEGPSILRIQQVVRGDSAAYFCASSPYEVRGGYEQYFGPGTRLTVT.

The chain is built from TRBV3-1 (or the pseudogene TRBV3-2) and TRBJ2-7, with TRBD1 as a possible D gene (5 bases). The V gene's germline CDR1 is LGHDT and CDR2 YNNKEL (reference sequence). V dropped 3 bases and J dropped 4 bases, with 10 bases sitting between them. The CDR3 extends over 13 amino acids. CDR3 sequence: CASSQGKGYEQYF. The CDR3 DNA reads TGTGCCAGCAGCCAGGGCAAGGGGTACGAGCAGTACTTC.

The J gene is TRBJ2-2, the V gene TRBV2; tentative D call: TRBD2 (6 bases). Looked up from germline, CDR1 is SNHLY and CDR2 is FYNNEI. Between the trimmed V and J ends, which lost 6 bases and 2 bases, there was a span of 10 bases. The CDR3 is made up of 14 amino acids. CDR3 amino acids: CASRKGLNTGELFF. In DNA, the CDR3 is TGTGCCAGCAGGAAGGGACTCAACACCGGGGAGCTGTTTTTT.

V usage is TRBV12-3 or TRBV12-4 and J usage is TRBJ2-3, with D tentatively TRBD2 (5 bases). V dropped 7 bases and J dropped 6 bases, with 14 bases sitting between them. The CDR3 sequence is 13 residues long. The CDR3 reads CASTATSVDTQYF. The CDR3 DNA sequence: TGTGCCAGCACCGCAACTAGTGTGGATACGCAGTATTTT.

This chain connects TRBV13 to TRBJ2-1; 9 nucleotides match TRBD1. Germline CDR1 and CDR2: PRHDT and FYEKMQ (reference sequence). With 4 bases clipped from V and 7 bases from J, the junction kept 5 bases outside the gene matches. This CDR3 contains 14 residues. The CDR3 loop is CASSSYGTGNEQFF. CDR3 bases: TGTGCCAGCAGCTCCTACGGGACAGGGAATGAGCAGTTCTTC.